The next 27 T cell receptor beta chains were all read from a single sample in a study of blood T cell repertoires in COVID-19. Some clones are missing from TCRdb's copy, which holds only in-frame ones; the method was immunoSEQ multiplex PCR. The table has approximately 40,000 clones, 85% seen once; the top ten hold around 45%. The sequencing sample was made of peripheral blood. Source of these receptors: a man aged 55 to 70 with active or convalescent COVID-19.

The CDR3 sequence: CASSYGGGSGANVLTF. The CDR3 coding sequence is TGTGCCAGCAGTTACGGGGGGGGATCTGGGGCCAACGTCCTGACTTTC. The V call is TRBV6-2 or TRBV6-3, the J call TRBJ2-6; 7 bases are a match to TRBD2. CDR1 and CDR2 (germline): MNHEY, SVGEGT. V lost 2 bases to trimming and J lost 1 base; unmatched junction nucleotides: 2. The CDR3 totals 16 residues.

The chain has TRBV29-1 and TRBJ2-1, with 11 bases identical to TRBD2. V dropped 3 bases and J dropped 6; count of bases not matched to a gene: 4. There are 14 residues in the CDR3. Germline assignment: CDR1 SQVTM and CDR2 ANQGSEA. This CDR3 reads CSVDSGRAGNEQFF. CDR3 coding DNA: TGCAGCGTTGATAGCGGGAGGGCCGGCAATGAGCAGTTCTTC.

CDR3 sequence: CASSMPRDSRSYNEQFF. CDR3 in DNA: TGTGCCAGTAGTATGCCACGGGACAGTCGCTCCTACAATGAGCAGTTCTTC. The rearrangement joins TRBV19 to TRBJ2-1; 7 bases map to TRBD1. The V segment lost 3 bases and the J segment 0 bases; nucleotides outside the gene matches: 8. The CDR3 is made up of 17 amino acids. CDR1 LNHDA and CDR2 SQIVND come from the germline V gene (reference sequence).

The chain recombines TRBV10-3 with TRBJ2-1; D is perhaps TRBD1 (6 bases). Trimming took off 3 bases at V and 15 bases at J, with 15 bases between the two ends. The CDR3 is 12 residues long. Germline CDR1 is ENHRY and CDR2 is SYGVKD. CDR3 amino acids: CAISDLGAHWFF. The DNA for the CDR3 is TGTGCCATCAGTGATCTGGGGGCCCACTGGTTCTTC.

This chain connects TRBV25-1 to TRBJ2-5; 12 bases agree with TRBD2. V lost 6 bases, J lost 0 bases, and 2 bases stayed unmatched. CDR1 MGHDK and CDR2 SYGVNS come from the germline V gene. The CDR3 length is 15 residues. For the CDR3, the DNA is TGTGCCAGCAGCCGGACTAGCGGGAACCAAGAGACCCAGTACTTC. This encodes CASSRTSGNQETQYF.

The gene calls are TRBV6-1 and TRBJ1-3; D remains unclear. Germline V gene lookup returns CDR1 MNHNS and CDR2 SASEGT. The CDR3 contains 13 residues. V gave up 3 bases and J gave up 2 bases, with 5 bases separating them. The CDR3: CASSEGTGNTIYF. The CDR3 DNA is TGTGCCAGCAGTGAGGGCACTGGAAACACCATATATTTT.

The chain is built from TRBV20-1 and TRBJ2-5, with 7 positions matching TRBD1. Trimming cost V 3 bases and J 5 bases; bases outside gene matches: 18. Germline loops: CDR1 DFQATT, CDR2 SNEGSKA (reference sequence). The CDR3 length is 17 residues. In nucleotides, the CDR3 is TGCAGTGCTAGTCTAGGGTCCGGGGCAGGGGGTGCCGAGACCCAGTACTTC. Translating gives CSASLGSGAGGAETQYF.

DNA for the CDR3: TGTGCCAGCAGCTTGCAGTCCAGGGAAAGCCAGCCCCAGCATTTT. It specifies CASSLQSRESQPQHF. This chain uses TRBV5-6 with TRBJ1-5, with D possibly matching TRBD1 (5 bases). This CDR3 has 15 amino acids. Germline V gene lookup returns CDR1 SGHDT and CDR2 YYEEEE. V dropped 1 base and J dropped 7 bases, with 15 bases sitting between them.

This chain uses TRBV6-6 with TRBJ2-6; possibly TRBD2 for D (6 bases). V lost 0 bases to trimming and J lost 4 bases, with 10 bases between them. The CDR3 sequence is 16 residues long. CDR1 is MNHNY, CDR2 SVGAGI, per germline (reference sequence). In DNA form, the CDR3 reads TGTGCCAGCAGTTACTCGGCGGGGTCAGGGGCCAACGTCCTGACTTTC. The encoded protein is CASSYSAGSGANVLTF.

This chain uses TRBV18 with TRBJ1-2, with TRBD1 as a possible D gene (5 bases). This CDR3 comprises 15 residues. Trimming took 3 bases from V and 4 from J, leaving 15 bases between them. The germline V gene encodes CDR1 KGHSH and CDR2 LQKENI. The CDR3 DNA sequence: TGTGCCAGCTCACCCCCGGGGGGGGTTTTCTATGGCTACACCTTC. Amino acid sequence: CASSPPGGVFYGYTF. Full variable domain (remainder filled in from reference TRBV18 and TRBJ1-2): NAGVMQNPRHLVRRRGQEARLRCSPMKGHSHVYWYRQLPEEGLKFMVYLQKENIIDESGMPKERFSAEFPKEGPSILRIQQVVRGDSAAYFCASSPPGGVFYGYTFGSGTRLTVV.

In this sample, this clone turned up a few times. This chain joins TRBV4-1 and TRBJ2-5; 8 nucleotides match TRBD1. The CDR3 is 13 amino acids. Trimming cost V 10 bases and J 3 bases; bases outside gene matches: 7. In germline, CDR1 is MGHRA, CDR2 YSYEKL. This chain's CDR3 is CATGQGLKETQYF. CDR3 in DNA: TGCGCCACCGGACAGGGCCTTAAAGAGACCCAGTACTTC.

V usage is TRBV2 and J usage is TRBJ2-5; 8 bases are a match to TRBD2. J lost 5 bases, V lost 8 bases, and 16 bases had no gene match. CDR1 and CDR2 from the germline V gene are SNHLY and FYNNEI. This CDR3 spans 16 amino acids. The CDR3 coding sequence is TGTGCCAGCCCCGAAAGGAGGGGACTAGGGGGGGAGACCCAGTACTTC. Translation: CASPERRGLGGETQYF. The variable domain in full, with the rest retrieved from reference TRBV2 and TRBJ2-5, is EPEVTQTPSHQVTQMGQEVILRCVPISNHLYFYWYRQILGQKVEFLVSFYNNEISEKSEIFDDQFSVERPDGSNFTLKIRSTKLEDSAMYFCASPERRGLGGETQYFGPGTRLLVL.

The sample holds a few counts of this clone. V is TRBV18 and J is TRBJ1-1; a weak D match, TRBD1 (6 bases). V lost 2 bases, J lost 6 bases, and 16 bases lay in between. Germline V lookup: CDR1 KGHSH, CDR2 LQKENI. This CDR3 is 15 amino acids long. CDR3 in amino acids: CASSPYTGMGAEAFF. The CDR3 nucleotides are TGTGCCAGCTCACCATATACAGGGATGGGGGCTGAAGCTTTCTTT.

The chain employs TRBV5-1 and TRBJ1-2, with D perhaps TRBD1 (5 bases). Deletions cut 0 bases from V and 8 bases from J, with 17 bases between. Germline V gene sequence: CDR1 SGHRS, CDR2 YFSETQ. This CDR3 has 15 amino acids. The CDR3 sequence is CASSLERRGGDGYTF. The CDR3 nucleotides are TGCGCCAGCAGCTTGGAGCGGCGCGGGGGGGACGGCTACACCTTC.

The chain links TRBV3-1 (or the pseudogene TRBV3-2) to TRBJ1-6; tentatively, D is TRBD1 (5 bases). This CDR3 comprises 14 residues. CDR1 is LGHDT, CDR2 YNNKEL, per germline (reference sequence). Trimming removed 2 bases from V and 7 bases from J, with 9 bases in between. The CDR3 loop reads CASSQRGSNSPLHF. Here the CDR3 DNA reads TGTGCCAGCAGCCAAAGGGGATCGAATTCACCCCTCCACTTT.

CDR3 in DNA: TGTGCCAGCAGCCCTTGGGACAGAAATTCACCCCTCCACTTT. Protein product: CASSPWDRNSPLHF. The gene calls are TRBV7-2 and TRBJ1-6; 7 bases are shared with TRBD1. The germline V gene encodes CDR1 SGHTA and CDR2 FQGNSA. This CDR3 contains 14 residues. Germline trimming cut 5 bases from V and 7 bases from J; bases unmatched to any gene: 5.

The V call is TRBV15, the J call TRBJ1-5, with TRBD1 matching 8 bases. Unmatched junction bases numbered 5, after V lost 3 bases and J lost 1 base. The V gene's germline CDR1 is LNHNV and CDR2 YYDKDF (reference sequence). The CDR3 consists of 16 residues. CDR3 nucleotides: TGTGCCACCAGCAGGTCAGGGGGCGCGAGCAATCAGCCCCAGCATTTT. As protein: CATSRSGGASNQPQHF.

The chain recombines TRBV15 with TRBJ1-5; TRBD1 is a possible D gene (5 bases). The CDR3 is 16 residues long. Germline-derived CDR1 and CDR2 are LNHNV and YYDKDF (reference sequence). The V end lost 0 bases, the J end lost 9 bases, and 18 bases lay between the germline ends. The CDR3 region has the DNA TGTGCCACCAGCAGAGATAAAGTTGCGGGGGAGACGCCCCAGCATTTT. It is translated as CATSRDKVAGETPQHF.

This clone has ten or more counts. The chain has TRBV5-4 and TRBJ1-2; 8 bases are shared with TRBD1. Germline lookup yields CDR1 SGHNT and CDR2 YYREEE (reference sequence). J was trimmed by 6 bases and V by 2 bases; bases with no gene match: 3. This CDR3 comprises 13 residues. The CDR3 DNA is TGTGCCAGCAGCTTTGACAGGGGAAATGGCTACACCTTC. Its protein is CASSFDRGNGYTF.

The chain links TRBV2 to TRBJ2-1; D may be TRBD2 (5 bases). V was clipped by 6 bases and J by 0 bases, with 15 bases between them. Germline-derived CDR1 and CDR2 are SNHLY and FYNNEI. The CDR3 is 16 residues long. CDR3 sequence: CASSQEGVSSYNEQFF. Written as DNA, the CDR3 is TGTGCCAGCAGCCAAGAGGGCGTGAGCTCCTACAATGAGCAGTTCTTC. Full variable domain (remainder filled in from reference TRBV2 and TRBJ2-1): EPEVTQTPSHQVTQMGQEVILRCVPISNHLYFYWYRQILGQKVEFLVSFYNNEISEKSEIFDDQFSVERPDGSNFTLKIRSTKLEDSAMYFCASSQEGVSSYNEQFFGPGTRLTVL.

This clone was recorded once. The chain employs TRBV2 and TRBJ2-1, with 7 bases lining up with TRBD2. The CDR3 has 11 amino acids. J gave up 7 bases and V 8 bases, and 2 bases lay outside the gene matches. The V gene's germline CDR1 is SNHLY and CDR2 FYNNEI. In DNA form, the CDR3 reads TGTGCCAGCTTACTAGCGAATGAGCAGTTCTTC. Translating gives CASLLANEQFF. The complete variable domain, with remaining parts taken from reference TRBV2 and TRBJ2-1, reads EPEVTQTPSHQVTQMGQEVILRCVPISNHLYFYWYRQILGQKVEFLVSFYNNEISEKSEIFDDQFSVERPDGSNFTLKIRSTKLEDSAMYFCASLLANEQFFGPGTRLTVL.

This chain links TRBV18 with TRBJ1-5; tentatively, D is TRBD1 (5 bases). Germline V gives CDR1 KGHSH, CDR2 LQKENI. V dropped 1 base and J dropped 2 bases, with 12 bases sitting between them. CDR3 length equals 16 residues. The CDR3 DNA is TGTGCCAGCTCACCACGGTCCCAGGGTGGCAATCAGCCCCAGCATTTT. The encoded protein is CASSPRSQGGNQPQHF.

The chain uses TRBV30 and TRBJ2-1; 8 bases are shared with TRBD1. The V gene's germline CDR1 is GTSNPN and CDR2 SVGIG (reference sequence). The CDR3 extends over 15 amino acids. Losses at the gene ends were 4 bases for V and 0 bases for J; bases not matched to a gene: 5. CDR3 DNA: TGTGCCTGGACCGAACAGGGGGTCTCCTACAATGAGCAGTTCTTC. Encoded protein: CAWTEQGVSYNEQFF.

This chain uses TRBV7-2 with TRBJ2-6; D is possibly TRBD1 (6 bases). Germline V gene lookup returns CDR1 SGHTA and CDR2 FQGNSA. Trimming removed 3 bases from V and 0 bases from J, with 15 bases in between. The CDR3 has 18 residues. The CDR3 spells CASSFFGGAYSGANVLTF. CDR3 nucleotide sequence: TGTGCCAGCAGCTTCTTTGGGGGCGCCTACTCTGGGGCCAACGTCCTGACTTTC.

The chain links TRBV11-3 to TRBJ2-1; the match to TRBD2 covers 7 bases. The ends lost 0 bases at V and 5 bases at J; junction bases unmatched: 7. The CDR3 is 16 amino acids. Germline CDR1 and CDR2: SGHNT and YENEEA. The CDR3 DNA follows: TGTGCCAGCAGCTTAGATCTGGGACTAAAACACAATGAGCAGTTCTTC. Its protein product is CASSLDLGLKHNEQFF.

This chain links TRBV5-1 with TRBJ2-1; D is possibly TRBD2 (5 bases). V lost 7 bases to trimming and J lost 6 bases, with 17 bases between them. The CDR3 has 14 residues. Germline-derived CDR1 and CDR2 are SGHRS and YFSETQ. CDR3 sequence: CASCTADPSNEQFF. CDR3 in DNA: TGCGCCAGCTGCACAGCGGATCCGTCCAATGAGCAGTTCTTC.

The chain combines TRBV9 with TRBJ2-3, with TRBD1 as a possible D gene (5 bases). V gave up 1 base and J gave up 4 bases, with 10 bases separating them. Germline V lookup: CDR1 SGDLS, CDR2 YYNGEE. This CDR3 is 14 amino acids long. This chain's CDR3 is CASSVLRVPDTQYF. CDR3 nucleotide sequence: TGTGCCAGCAGCGTACTCAGGGTTCCAGATACGCAGTATTTT. Filled out from reference TRBV9 and TRBJ2-3, the complete variable domain reads DSGVTQTPKHLITATGQRVTLRCSPRSGDLSVYWYQQSLDQGLQFLIQYYNGEERAKGNILERFSAQQFPDLHSELNLSSLELGDSALYFCASSVLRVPDTQYFGPGTRLTVL.